This T cell receptor (beta chain) was captured in a study of T cells in Graves' hyperthyroidism and ophthalmopathy. Clinicians diagnosed patients from clinical symptoms, serum thyroxine and TRAb, thyroid ultrasound and orbital computed tomography. The CDR3 is 14 amino acids. Trimming removed 2 bases from V and 8 bases from J, with 15 bases in between. The germline CDR1 and CDR2 sequences are LGHNA and YSLEER. Comments on this clonotype: The antigen remains undetermined. A much larger clone differs by one base, so this may be a read error.

Study results and limitations: Among clonotypes expanded in thyroid above 0.001, most were also found in blood. For ophthalmopathy, model prediction preceded onset by a median about 6.2 months. Stable hyperthyroidism was told apart from ophthalmopathy by a model built on 13 V-J features.

The TCR beta CDR3 regions underwent amplification using RNA transcripts as the source. Carried out on the TCR CDR3, a first-round RT-PCR used the HTBI primer set. TCRdb called the multiplex PCR reads again in MiXCR, with one record for every CDR3 protein. The sample carries about 570,000 distinct CDR3 sequences, about half recorded once. The J gene is TRBJ1-2, the V gene TRBV4-3; a possible D gene is TRBD1 (5 bases). The receptor was isolated from an adult woman with Graves' disease, either hyperthyroidism or ophthalmopathy (not recorded which). Input material: peripheral blood or thyroid tissue (not recorded which). CDR3 DNA sequence: TGCGCCAGCAGCCAACCAGCCCGGACAAAAGGCTACACCTTC. Translated, it gives CASSQPARTKGYTF.